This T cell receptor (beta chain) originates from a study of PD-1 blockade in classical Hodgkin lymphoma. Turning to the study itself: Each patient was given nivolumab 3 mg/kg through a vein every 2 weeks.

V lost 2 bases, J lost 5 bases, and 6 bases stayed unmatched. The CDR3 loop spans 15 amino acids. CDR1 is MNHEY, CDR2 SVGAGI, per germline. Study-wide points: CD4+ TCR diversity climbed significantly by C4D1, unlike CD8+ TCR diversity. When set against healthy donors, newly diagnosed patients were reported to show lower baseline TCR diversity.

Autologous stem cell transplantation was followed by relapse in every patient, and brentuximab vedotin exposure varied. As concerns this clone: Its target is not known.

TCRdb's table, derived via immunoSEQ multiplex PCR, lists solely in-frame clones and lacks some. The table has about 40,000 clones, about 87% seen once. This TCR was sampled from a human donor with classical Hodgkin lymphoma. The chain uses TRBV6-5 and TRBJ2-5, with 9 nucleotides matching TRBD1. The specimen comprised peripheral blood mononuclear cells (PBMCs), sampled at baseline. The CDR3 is CASSYRDRGSETQYF. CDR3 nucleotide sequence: TGTGCCAGCAGTTACCGTGACAGGGGGTCGGAGACCCAGTACTTC.